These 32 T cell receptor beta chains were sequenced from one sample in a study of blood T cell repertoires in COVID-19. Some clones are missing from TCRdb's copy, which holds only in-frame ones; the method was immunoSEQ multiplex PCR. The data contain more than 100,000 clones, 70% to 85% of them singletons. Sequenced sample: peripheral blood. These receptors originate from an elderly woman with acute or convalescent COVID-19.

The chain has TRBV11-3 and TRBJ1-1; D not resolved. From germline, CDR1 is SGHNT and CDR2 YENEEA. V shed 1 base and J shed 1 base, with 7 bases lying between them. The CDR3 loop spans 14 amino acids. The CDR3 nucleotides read TGTGCCAGCAGCTTAGGACGGGGGAACACTGAAGCTTTCTTT. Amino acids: CASSLGRGNTEAFF. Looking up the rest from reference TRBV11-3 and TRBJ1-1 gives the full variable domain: EAGVVQSPRYKIIEKKQPVAFWCNPISGHNTLYWYLQNLGQGPELLIRYENEEAVDDSQLPKDRFSAERLKGVDSTLKIQPAELGDSAVYLCASSLGRGNTEAFFGQGTRLTVV.

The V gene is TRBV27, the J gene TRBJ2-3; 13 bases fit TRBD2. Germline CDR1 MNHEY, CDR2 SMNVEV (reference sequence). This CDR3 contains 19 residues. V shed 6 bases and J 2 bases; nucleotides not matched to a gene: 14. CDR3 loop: CASRSGLAGSKRFTDTQYF. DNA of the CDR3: TGTGCCAGCAGATCGGGACTAGCGGGGAGCAAGAGGTTCACAGATACGCAGTATTTT.

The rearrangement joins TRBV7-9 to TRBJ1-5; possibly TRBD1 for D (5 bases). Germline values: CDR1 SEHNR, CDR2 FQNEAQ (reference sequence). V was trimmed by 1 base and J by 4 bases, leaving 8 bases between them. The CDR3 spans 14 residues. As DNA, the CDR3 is TGTGCCAGCAGCTTAGGGGGGGGAAATCAGCCCCAGCATTTT. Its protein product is CASSLGGGNQPQHF.

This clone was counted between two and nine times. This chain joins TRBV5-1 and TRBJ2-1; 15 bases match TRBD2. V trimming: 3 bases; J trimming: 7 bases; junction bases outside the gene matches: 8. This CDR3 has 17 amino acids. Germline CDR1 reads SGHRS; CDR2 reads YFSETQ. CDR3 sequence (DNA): TGCGCCAGCAGCTCCGGGACTAGCGGGGGGTTGAGTAATGAGCAGTTCTTC. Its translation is CASSSGTSGGLSNEQFF.

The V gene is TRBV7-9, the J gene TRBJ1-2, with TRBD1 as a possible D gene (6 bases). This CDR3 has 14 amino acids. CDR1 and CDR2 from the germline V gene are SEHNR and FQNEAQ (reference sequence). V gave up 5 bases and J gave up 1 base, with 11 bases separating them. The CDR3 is CASSLGQNNYGYTF. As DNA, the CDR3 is TGTGCCAGCAGCCTAGGACAGAATAACTATGGCTACACCTTC. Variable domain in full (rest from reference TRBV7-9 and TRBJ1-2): DTGVSQNPRHKITKRGQNVTFRCDPISEHNRLYWYRQTLGQGPEFLTYFQNEAQLEKSRLLSDRFSAERPKGSFSTLEIQRTEQGDSAMYLCASSLGQNNYGYTFGSGTRLTVV.

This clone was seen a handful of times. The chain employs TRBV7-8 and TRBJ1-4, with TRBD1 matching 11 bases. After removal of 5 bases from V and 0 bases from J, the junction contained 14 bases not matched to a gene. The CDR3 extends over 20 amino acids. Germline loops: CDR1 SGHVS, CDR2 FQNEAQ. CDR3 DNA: TGTGCCAGCAGCGCTGGGGGACAGGGGGGATTTAGAGCAACTAATGAAAAACTGTTTTTT. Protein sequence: CASSAGGQGGFRATNEKLFF.

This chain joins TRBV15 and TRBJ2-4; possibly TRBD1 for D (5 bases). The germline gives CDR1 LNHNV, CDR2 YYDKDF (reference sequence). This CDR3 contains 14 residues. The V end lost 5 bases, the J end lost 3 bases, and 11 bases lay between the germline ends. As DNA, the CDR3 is TGTGCCACCAGCCGTGGAGACAGCAAAAACATTCAGTACTTC. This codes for CATSRGDSKNIQYF.

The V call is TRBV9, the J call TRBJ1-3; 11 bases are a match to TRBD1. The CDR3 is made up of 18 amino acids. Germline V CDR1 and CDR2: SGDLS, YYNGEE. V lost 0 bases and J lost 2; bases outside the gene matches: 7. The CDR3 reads CASSVVPRDRGAGNTIYF. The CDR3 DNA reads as TGTGCCAGCAGCGTAGTTCCACGGGACAGGGGGGCTGGAAACACCATATATTTT. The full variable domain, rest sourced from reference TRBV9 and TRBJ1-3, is DSGVTQTPKHLITATGQRVTLRCSPRSGDLSVYWYQQSLDQGLQFLIQYYNGEERAKGNILERFSAQQFPDLHSELNLSSLELGDSALYFCASSVVPRDRGAGNTIYFGEGSWLTVV.

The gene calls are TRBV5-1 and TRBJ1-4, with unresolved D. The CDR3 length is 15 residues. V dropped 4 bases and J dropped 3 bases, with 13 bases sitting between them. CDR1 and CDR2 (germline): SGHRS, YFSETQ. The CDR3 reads CASSANNAANEKLFF. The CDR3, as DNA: TGCGCCAGCAGCGCCAACAATGCAGCTAATGAAAAACTGTTTTTT.

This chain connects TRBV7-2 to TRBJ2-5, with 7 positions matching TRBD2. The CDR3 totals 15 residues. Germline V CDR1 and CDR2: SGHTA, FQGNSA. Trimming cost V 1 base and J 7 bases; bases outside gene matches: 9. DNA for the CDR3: TGTGCCAGCAGCTTAGTCACTAGCGCCGAGGGGACCCAGTACTTC. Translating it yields CASSLVTSAEGTQYF.

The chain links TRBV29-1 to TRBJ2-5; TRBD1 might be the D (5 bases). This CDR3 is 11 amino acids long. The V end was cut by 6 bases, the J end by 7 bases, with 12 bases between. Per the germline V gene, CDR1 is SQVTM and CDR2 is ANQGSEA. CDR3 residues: CSVAHTGTQYF. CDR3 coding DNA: TGCAGCGTCGCCCACACAGGGACCCAGTACTTC. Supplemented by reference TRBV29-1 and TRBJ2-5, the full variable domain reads SAVISQKPSRDICQRGTSLTIQCQVDSQVTMMFWYRQQPGQSLTLIATANQGSEATYESGFVIDKFPISRPNLTFSTLTVSNMSPEDSSIYLCSVAHTGTQYFGPGTRLLVL.

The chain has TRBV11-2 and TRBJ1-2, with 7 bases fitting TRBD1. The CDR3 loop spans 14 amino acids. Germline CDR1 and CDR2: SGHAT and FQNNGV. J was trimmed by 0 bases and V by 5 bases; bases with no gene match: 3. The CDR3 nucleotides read TGTGCCAGCAGCCTGGGGACAGCTAACTATGGCTACACCTTC. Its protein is CASSLGTANYGYTF.

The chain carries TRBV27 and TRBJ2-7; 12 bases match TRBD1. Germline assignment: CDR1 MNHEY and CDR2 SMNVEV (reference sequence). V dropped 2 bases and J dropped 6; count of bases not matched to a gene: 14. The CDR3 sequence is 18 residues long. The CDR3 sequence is CASSLGRGTGGRGGEQYF. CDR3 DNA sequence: TGTGCCAGCAGTTTAGGTCGTGGGACAGGGGGCCGAGGGGGCGAGCAGTACTTC.

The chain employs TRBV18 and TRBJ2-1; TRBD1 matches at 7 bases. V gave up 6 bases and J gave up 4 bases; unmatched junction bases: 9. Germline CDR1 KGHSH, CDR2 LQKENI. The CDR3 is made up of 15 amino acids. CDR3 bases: TGTGCCAGCTCCGGGAAGGGGGCGTTATACAATGAGCAGTTCTTC. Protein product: CASSGKGALYNEQFF. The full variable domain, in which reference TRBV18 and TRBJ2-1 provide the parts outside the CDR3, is NAGVMQNPRHLVRRRGQEARLRCSPMKGHSHVYWYRQLPEEGLKFMVYLQKENIIDESGMPKERFSAEFPKEGPSILRIQQVVRGDSAAYFCASSGKGALYNEQFFGPGTRLTVL.

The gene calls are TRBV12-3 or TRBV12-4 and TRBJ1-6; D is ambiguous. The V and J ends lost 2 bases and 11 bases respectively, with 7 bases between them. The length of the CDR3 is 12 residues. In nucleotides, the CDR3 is TGTGCCAGCAGTTTATCCCTAGCACCCCTCCACTTT. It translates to CASSLSLAPLHF.

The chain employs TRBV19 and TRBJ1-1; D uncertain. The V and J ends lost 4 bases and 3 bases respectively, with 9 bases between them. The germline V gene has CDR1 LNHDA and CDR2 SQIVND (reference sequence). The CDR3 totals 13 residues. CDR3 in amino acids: CASSSSFYTEAFF. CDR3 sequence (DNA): TGTGCCAGTAGTAGCAGTTTTTACACTGAAGCTTTCTTT.

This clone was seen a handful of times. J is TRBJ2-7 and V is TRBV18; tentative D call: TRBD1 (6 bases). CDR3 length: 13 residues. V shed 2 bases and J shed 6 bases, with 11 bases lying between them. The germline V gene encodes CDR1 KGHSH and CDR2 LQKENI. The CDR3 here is CASSPTGTSEQYF. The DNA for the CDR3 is TGTGCCAGCTCACCAACCGGGACAAGCGAGCAGTACTTC. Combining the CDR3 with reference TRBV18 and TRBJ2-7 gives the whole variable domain NAGVMQNPRHLVRRRGQEARLRCSPMKGHSHVYWYRQLPEEGLKFMVYLQKENIIDESGMPKERFSAEFPKEGPSILRIQQVVRGDSAAYFCASSPTGTSEQYFGPGTRLTVT.

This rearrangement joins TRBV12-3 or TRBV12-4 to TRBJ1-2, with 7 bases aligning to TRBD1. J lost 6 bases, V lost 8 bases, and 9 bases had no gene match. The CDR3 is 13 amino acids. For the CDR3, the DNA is TGTGCCAGCCTACCCATAAGGGGGCATGGCTACACCTTC. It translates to CASLPIRGHGYTF.

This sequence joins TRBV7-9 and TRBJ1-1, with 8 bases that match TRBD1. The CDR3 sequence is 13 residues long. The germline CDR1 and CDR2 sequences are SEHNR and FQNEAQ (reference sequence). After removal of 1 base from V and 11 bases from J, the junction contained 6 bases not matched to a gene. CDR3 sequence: CASSLGTGTEAFF. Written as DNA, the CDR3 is TGTGCCAGCAGCTTAGGGACAGGGACGGAGGCTTTCTTT.

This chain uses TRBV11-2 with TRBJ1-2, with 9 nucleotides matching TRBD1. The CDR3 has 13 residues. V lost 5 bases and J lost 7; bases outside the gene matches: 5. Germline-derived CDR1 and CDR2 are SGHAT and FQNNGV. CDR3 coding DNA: TGTGCCAGCAGCCGGGACAGGGCAGGTGGCTACACCTTC. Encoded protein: CASSRDRAGGYTF.

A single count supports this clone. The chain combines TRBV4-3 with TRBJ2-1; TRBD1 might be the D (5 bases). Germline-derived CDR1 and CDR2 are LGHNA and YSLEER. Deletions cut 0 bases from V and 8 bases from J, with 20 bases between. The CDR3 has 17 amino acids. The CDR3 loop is CASSQDLGSSRGHEQFF. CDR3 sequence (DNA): TGCGCCAGCAGCCAAGATTTAGGGTCCTCTAGGGGTCATGAGCAGTTCTTC.

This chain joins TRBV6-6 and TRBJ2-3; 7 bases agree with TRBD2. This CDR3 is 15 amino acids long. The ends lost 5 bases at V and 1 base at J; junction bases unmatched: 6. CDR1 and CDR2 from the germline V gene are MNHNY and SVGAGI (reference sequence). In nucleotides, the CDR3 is TGTGCCAGCAGTCCCGTGAGCGGGGGCACAGATACGCAGTATTTT. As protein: CASSPVSGGTDTQYF.

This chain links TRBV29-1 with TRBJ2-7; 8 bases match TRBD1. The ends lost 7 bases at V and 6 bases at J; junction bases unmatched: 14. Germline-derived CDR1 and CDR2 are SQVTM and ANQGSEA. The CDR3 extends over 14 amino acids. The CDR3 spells CSAAPTGVLSEQYF. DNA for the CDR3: TGCAGCGCCGCGCCGACAGGGGTTTTGAGCGAGCAGTACTTC.

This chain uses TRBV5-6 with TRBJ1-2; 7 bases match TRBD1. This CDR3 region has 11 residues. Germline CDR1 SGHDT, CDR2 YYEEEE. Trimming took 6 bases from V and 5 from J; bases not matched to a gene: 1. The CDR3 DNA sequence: TGTGCCAGCACACAGGGGTATGGCTACACCTTC. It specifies CASTQGYGYTF.

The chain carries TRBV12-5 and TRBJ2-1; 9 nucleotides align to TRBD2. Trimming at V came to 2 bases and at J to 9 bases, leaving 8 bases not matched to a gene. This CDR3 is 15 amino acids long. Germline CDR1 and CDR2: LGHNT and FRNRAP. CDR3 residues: CASGLYGGRALEQFF. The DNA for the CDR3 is TGTGCTAGTGGTTTGTATGGCGGGAGGGCCCTTGAGCAGTTCTTC.

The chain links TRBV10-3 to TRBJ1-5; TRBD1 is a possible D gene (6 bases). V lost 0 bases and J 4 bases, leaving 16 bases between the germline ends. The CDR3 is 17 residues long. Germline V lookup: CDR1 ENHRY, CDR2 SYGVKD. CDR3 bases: TGTGCCATCAGTGAGTCGAAGGGCAGGGGAGGGAATCAGCCCCAGCATTTT. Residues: CAISESKGRGGNQPQHF.

DNA of the CDR3: TGCGCCAGCAGTCTGGACTCCCGGGAGTACAATGAGCAGTTCTTC. Its translation: CASSLDSREYNEQFF. The chain is built from TRBV10-1 and TRBJ2-1, with a possible D match to TRBD2 (6 bases). The V gene lost 5 bases and the J gene lost 4 bases, with 15 bases spanning the gap. There are 15 residues in the CDR3. CDR1 and CDR2 (germline): WNHNN, SYGVQD (reference sequence).

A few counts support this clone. CDR3 sequence (DNA): TGCAGCGTTGGGGACACCAACTATGGCTACACCTTC. This sequence encodes CSVGDTNYGYTF. The V and J genes are TRBV29-1 and TRBJ1-2; tentatively, D is TRBD1 (6 bases). The V end lost 4 bases, the J end lost 2 bases, and 8 bases lay between the germline ends. CDR3 length: 12 amino acids. Germline lookup yields CDR1 SQVTM and CDR2 ANQGSEA.

CDR3 sequence (DNA): TGTGCCAGCAGCCCCCGCCTAGCGGGAGTGGGACCCTACGAGCAGTACTTC. Amino acid sequence: CASSPRLAGVGPYEQYF. The chain is built from TRBV7-2 and TRBJ2-7; 10 bases are a match to TRBD2. The ends lost 5 bases at V and 2 bases at J; junction bases unmatched: 12. The germline gives CDR1 SGHTA, CDR2 FQGNSA. The CDR3 contains 17 residues.

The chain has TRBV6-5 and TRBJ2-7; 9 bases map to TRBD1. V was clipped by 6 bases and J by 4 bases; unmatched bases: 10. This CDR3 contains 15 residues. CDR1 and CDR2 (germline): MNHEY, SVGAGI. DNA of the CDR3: TGTGCCAGCAGCCATCCGGGACAGGGATCTTACGAGCAGTACTTC. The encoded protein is CASSHPGQGSYEQYF.

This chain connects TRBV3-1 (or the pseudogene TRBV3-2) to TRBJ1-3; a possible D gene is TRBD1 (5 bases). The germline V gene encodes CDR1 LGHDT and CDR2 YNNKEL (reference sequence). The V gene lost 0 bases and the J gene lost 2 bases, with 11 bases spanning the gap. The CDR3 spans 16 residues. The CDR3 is CASSQEGRVPGNTIYF. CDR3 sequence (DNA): TGTGCCAGCAGCCAAGAGGGCAGGGTCCCTGGAAACACCATATATTTT.

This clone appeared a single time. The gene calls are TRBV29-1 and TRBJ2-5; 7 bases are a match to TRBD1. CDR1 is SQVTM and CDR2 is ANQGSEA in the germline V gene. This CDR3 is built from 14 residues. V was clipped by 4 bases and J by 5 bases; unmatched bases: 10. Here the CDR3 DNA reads TGCAGCGTTGGTGAAGGGGGCGGGCGCGAGACCCAGTACTTC. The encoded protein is CSVGEGGGRETQYF.